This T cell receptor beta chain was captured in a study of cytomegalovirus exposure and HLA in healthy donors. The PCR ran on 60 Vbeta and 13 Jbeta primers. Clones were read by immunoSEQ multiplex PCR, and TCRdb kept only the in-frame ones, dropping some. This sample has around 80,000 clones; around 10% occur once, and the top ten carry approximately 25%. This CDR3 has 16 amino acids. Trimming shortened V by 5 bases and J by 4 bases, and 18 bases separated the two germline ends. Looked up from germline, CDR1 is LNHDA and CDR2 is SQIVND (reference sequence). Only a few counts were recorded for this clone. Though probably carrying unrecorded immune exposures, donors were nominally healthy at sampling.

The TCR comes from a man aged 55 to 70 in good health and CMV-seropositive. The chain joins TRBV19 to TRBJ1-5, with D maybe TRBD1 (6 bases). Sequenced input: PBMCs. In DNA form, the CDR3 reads TGTGCCAGTAGTCCCTCGGCGGGGGCGGAAAATCAGCCCCAGCATTTT. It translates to CASSPSAGAENQPQHF.